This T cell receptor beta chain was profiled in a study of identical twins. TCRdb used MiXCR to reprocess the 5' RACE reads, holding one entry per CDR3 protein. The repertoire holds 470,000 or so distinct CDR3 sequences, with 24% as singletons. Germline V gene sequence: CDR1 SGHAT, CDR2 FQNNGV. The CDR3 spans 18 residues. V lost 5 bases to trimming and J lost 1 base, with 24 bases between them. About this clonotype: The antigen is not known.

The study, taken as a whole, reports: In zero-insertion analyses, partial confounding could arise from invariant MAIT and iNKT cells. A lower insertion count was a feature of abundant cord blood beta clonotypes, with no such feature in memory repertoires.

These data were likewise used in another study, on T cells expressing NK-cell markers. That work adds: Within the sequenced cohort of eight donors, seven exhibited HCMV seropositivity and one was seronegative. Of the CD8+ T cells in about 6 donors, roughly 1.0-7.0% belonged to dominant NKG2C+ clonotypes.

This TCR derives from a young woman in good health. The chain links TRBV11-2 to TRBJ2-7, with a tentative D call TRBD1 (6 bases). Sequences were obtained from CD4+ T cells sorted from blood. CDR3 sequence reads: CASSPQGKGRHLSYEQYF. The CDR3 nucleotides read TGTGCCAGCAGCCCCCAGGGGAAGGGACGGCACCTTTCCTACGAGCAGTACTTC.